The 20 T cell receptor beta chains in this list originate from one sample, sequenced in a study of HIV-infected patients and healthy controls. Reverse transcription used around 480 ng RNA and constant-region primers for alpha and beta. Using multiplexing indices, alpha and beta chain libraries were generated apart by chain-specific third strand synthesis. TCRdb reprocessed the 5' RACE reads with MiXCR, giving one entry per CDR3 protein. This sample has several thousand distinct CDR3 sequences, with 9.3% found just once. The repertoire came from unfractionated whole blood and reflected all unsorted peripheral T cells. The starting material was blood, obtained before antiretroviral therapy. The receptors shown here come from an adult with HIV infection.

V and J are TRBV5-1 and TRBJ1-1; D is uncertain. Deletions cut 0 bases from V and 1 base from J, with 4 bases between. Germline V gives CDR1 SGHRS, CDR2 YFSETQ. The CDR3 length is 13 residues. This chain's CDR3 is CASSLDRNTEAFF. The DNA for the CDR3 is TGCGCCAGCAGCTTGGACAGGAACACTGAAGCTTTCTTT.

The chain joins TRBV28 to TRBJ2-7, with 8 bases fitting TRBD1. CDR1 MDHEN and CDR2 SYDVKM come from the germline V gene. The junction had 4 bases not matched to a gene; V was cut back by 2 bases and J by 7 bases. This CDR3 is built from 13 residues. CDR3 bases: TGTGCCAGCAGTTTAACAGGGGGGAGGGAGCAGTACTTC. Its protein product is CASSLTGGREQYF. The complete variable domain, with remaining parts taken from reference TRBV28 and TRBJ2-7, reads DVKVTQSSRYLVKRTGEKVFLECVQDMDHENMFWYRQDPGLGLRLIYFSYDVKMKEKGDIPEGYSVSREKKERFSLILESASTNQTSMYLCASSLTGGREQYFGPGTRLTVT.

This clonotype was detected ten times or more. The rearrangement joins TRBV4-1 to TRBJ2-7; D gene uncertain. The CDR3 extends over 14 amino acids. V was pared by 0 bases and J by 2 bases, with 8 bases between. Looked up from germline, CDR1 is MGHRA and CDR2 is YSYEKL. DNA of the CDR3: TGCGCCAGCAGCCAAGATGACGGTACCTACGAGCAGTACTTC. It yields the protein CASSQDDGTYEQYF.

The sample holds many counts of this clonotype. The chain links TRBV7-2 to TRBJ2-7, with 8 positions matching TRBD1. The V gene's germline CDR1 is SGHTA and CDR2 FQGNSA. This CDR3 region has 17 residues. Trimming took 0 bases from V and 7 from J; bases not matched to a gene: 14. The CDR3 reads CASSLARRWQGAWEQYF. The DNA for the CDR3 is TGTGCCAGCAGCTTAGCAAGAAGGTGGCAGGGGGCATGGGAGCAGTACTTC.

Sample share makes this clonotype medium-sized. CDR3 nucleotide sequence: TGCGCCAGCAGCCAGGAGGGAGGCGAGCAGTACTTC. Amino acids: CASSQEGGEQYF. This sequence joins TRBV4-1 and TRBJ2-7; possible D gene TRBD2, 6 bases. The CDR3 loop spans 12 amino acids. Germline assignment: CDR1 MGHRA and CDR2 YSYEKL. Trimming took 3 bases from V and 6 from J, leaving 9 bases between them.

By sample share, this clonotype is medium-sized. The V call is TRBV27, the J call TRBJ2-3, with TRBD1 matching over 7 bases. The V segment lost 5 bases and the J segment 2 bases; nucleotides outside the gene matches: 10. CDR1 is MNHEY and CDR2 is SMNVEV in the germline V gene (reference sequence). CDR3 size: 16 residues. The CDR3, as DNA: TGTGCCAGCAGTCCACAACAGGGGCCGACCACAGATACGCAGTATTTT. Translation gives CASSPQQGPTTDTQYF.

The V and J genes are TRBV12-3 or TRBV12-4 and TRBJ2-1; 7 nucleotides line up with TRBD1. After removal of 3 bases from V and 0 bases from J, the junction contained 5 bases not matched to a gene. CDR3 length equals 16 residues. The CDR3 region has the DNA TGTGCCAGCAGTTTGAAGGGGGCGAGCTCCTACAATGAGCAGTTCTTC. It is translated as CASSLKGASSYNEQFF.

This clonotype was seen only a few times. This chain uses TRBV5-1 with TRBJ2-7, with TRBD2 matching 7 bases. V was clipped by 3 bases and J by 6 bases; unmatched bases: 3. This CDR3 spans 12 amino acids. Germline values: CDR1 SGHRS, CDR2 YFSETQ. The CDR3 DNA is TGCGCCAGCAGCTGGGAGGGGAGCGAGCAGTACTTC. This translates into CASSWEGSEQYF.

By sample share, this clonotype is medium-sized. In DNA form, the CDR3 reads TGTGCCAGCAGAAATCCTTACCGGGGGGGAACAGATACGCAGTATTTT. Translated: CASRNPYRGGTDTQYF. The chain uses TRBV7-6 and TRBJ2-3, with 8 bases lining up with TRBD2. CDR3 length: 16 residues. Germline V gene lookup returns CDR1 SGHVS and CDR2 FNYEAQ. Germline trimming cut 6 bases from V and 3 bases from J; bases unmatched to any gene: 11.

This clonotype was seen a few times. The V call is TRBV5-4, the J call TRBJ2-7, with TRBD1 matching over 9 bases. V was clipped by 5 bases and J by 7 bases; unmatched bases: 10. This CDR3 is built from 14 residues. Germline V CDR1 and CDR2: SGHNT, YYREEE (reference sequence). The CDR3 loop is CASRVFGQGWEQYF. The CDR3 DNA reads TGTGCCAGCAGGGTCTTTGGACAGGGGTGGGAGCAGTACTTC.

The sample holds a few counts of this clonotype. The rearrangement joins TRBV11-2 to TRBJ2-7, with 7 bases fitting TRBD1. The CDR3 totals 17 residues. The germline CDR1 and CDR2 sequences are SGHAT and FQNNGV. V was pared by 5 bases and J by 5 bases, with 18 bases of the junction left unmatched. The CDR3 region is CASSDPPSGQVLDEQYF. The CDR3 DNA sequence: TGTGCCAGCAGCGACCCTCCTAGTGGACAGGTTCTGGACGAGCAGTACTTC.

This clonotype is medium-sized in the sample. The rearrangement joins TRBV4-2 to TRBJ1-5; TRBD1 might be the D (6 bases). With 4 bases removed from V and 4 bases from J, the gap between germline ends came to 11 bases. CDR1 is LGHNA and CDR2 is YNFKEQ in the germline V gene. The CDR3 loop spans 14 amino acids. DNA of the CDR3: TGTGCCAGCAGCCCACAGGGAGGAAATCAGCCCCAGCATTTT. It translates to CASSPQGGNQPQHF.

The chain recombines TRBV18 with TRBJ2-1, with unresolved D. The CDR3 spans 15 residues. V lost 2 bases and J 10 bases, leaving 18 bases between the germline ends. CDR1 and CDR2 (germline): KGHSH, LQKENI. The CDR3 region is CASSPIGDPSGEQFF. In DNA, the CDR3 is TGTGCCAGCTCACCAATTGGGGATCCTAGTGGCGAGCAGTTCTTC.

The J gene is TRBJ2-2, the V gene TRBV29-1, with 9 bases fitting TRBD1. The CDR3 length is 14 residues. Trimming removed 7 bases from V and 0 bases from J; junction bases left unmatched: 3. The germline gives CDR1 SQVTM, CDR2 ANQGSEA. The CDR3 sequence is CSARQGANTGELFF. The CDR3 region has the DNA TGCAGCGCCCGACAGGGGGCGAACACCGGGGAGCTGTTTTTT.

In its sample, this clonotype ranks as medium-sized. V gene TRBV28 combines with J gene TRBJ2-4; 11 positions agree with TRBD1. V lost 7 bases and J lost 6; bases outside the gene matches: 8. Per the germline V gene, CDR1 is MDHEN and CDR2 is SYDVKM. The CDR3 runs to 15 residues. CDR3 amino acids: CASTHSGTGGNIQYF. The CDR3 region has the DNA TGTGCCAGCACCCACTCCGGGACAGGGGGAAACATTCAGTACTTC.

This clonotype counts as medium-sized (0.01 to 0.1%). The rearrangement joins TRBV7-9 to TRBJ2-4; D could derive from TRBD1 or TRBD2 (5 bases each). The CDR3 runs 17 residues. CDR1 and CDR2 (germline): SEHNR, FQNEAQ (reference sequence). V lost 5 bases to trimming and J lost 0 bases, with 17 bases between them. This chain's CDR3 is CASSLSRDPLAKNIQYF. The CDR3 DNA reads TGTGCCAGCAGCCTGTCACGGGACCCTTTAGCCAAAAACATTCAGTACTTC.

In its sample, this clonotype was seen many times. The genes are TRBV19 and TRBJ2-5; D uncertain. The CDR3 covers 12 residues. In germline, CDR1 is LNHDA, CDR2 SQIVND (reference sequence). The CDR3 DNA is TGTGTCAGCCGTAATGATAAAGAGACCCAGTACTTC. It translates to CVSRNDKETQYF.

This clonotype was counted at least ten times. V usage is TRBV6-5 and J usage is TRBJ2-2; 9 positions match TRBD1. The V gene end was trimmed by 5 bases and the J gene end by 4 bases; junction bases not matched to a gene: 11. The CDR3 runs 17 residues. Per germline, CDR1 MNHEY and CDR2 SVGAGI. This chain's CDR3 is CASSEPPGQGLTGELFF. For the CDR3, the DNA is TGTGCCAGCAGTGAACCCCCGGGACAGGGCCTCACCGGGGAGCTGTTTTTT.

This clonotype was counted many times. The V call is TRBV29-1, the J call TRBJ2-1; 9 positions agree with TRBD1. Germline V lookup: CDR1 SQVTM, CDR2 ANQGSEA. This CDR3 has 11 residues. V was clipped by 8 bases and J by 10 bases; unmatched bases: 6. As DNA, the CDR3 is TGCAGCTCGAAACAGGGGGCGGAGCAGTTCTTC. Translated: CSSKQGAEQFF.

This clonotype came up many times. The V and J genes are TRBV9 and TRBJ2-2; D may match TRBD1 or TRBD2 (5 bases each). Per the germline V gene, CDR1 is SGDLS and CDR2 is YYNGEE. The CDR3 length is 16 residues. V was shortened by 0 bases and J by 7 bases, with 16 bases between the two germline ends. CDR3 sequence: CASSVGETEEIGELFF. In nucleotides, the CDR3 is TGTGCCAGCAGCGTAGGGGAGACAGAAGAGATCGGGGAGCTGTTTTTT.